A single sample gave rise to the 31 T cell receptor beta chains below, sequenced in a study of T cell repertoires in aging, cancer and after chemotherapy. Rearranged V-D-J TRB sequences were amplified with a mixed TRB-A/B primer pool. TCRdb independently ran MiXCR on the multiplex PCR reads; one entry per CDR3 protein. Of around 13,000 distinct CDR3 sequences listed, about 27% are singletons. Amplification of TCR beta used genomic DNA extracted from peripheral blood. Specimen: blood. These receptors all stem from a human donor with a blood cancer.

This clonotype is labeled medium-sized (0.01 to 0.1%). The gene calls are TRBV29-1 and TRBJ2-1; D might be TRBD2 (6 bases). The CDR3 loop spans 12 amino acids. V was cut by 6 bases and J by 6 bases, with 12 bases left in between. In germline, CDR1 is SQVTM, CDR2 ANQGSEA. The CDR3 reads CSVPRGSNEQFF. The CDR3 DNA reads TGCAGCGTCCCGCGGGGAAGCAATGAGCAGTTCTTC.

Sample share makes this clonotype medium-sized. The chain joins TRBV27 to TRBJ2-5; D remains ambiguous. CDR1 and CDR2 from the germline V gene are MNHEY and SMNVEV (reference sequence). The CDR3 consists of 12 residues. V dropped 4 bases and J dropped 5 bases, with 8 bases sitting between them. CDR3 DNA: TGTGCCAGCAGTTCTGGGCTGGAGACCCAGTACTTC. Translating gives CASSSGLETQYF.

By share, this clonotype counts as medium-sized. This chain joins TRBV27 and TRBJ2-3; 8 bases are shared with TRBD1. The CDR3 is 13 amino acids. V shed 4 bases, J shed 6 bases, and the junction held 3 bases outside the gene matches. The germline V gene encodes CDR1 MNHEY and CDR2 SMNVEV (reference sequence). The CDR3 sequence is CASSYQGADTQYF. The CDR3, as DNA: TGTGCCAGCAGTTATCAGGGGGCGGATACGCAGTATTTT.

This clonotype is medium-sized by share. The rearrangement joins TRBV19 to TRBJ2-3; D unclear. The V gene's germline CDR1 is LNHDA and CDR2 SQIVND (reference sequence). V was clipped by 3 bases and J by 4 bases, with 11 bases between them. The CDR3 covers 14 residues. CDR3 protein: CASSISNSADTQYF. The CDR3 DNA sequence: TGTGCCAGTAGTATTTCCAATTCGGCAGATACGCAGTATTTT.

Worth noting for this clonotype: The limits of the CDR3 on the DNA are not certain, so only TCRdb's listed CDR3 is given. CDR3 region: CASSQRGDGKNIQYFGAGELFF. This rearrangement joins TRBV6-2 or TRBV6-3 to TRBJ2-2; the D segment call TRBD1 is taken from the table without a DNA check. Looked up from germline, CDR1 is MNHEY and CDR2 is SVGEGT. A total of 22 residues make up the CDR3, ends included.

The chain combines TRBV6-1 with TRBJ1-1; D gene ambiguous. In germline, CDR1 is MNHNS, CDR2 SASEGT. Deletions cut 11 bases from V and 11 bases from J, with 18 bases between. The CDR3 consists of 11 residues. This CDR3 reads CADRPRSDAFF. The DNA of the CDR3 is TGTGCCGATCGACCTCGTAGTGATGCTTTCTTT.

V usage is TRBV30 and J usage is TRBJ2-3, with D unresolved. From germline, CDR1 is GTSNPN and CDR2 SVGIG (reference sequence). This CDR3 has 12 amino acids. V was clipped by 3 bases and J by 4 bases, with 8 bases between them. This chain's CDR3 is CAWRLVPDTQYF. The CDR3, as DNA: TGTGCCTGGAGGCTAGTGCCAGATACGCAGTATTTT.

The chain combines TRBV18 with TRBJ2-3, with a tentative D call TRBD1 (6 bases). Germline V CDR1 and CDR2: KGHSH, LQKENI. Trimming stripped 3 bases from V and 2 bases from J, with 12 bases between. The CDR3 has 15 amino acids. This chain's CDR3 is CASSPDGQTTDTQYF. The CDR3 region has the DNA TGTGCCAGCTCACCGGATGGACAGACCACAGATACGCAGTATTTT.

This clonotype appeared many times. The V and J genes are TRBV30 and TRBJ1-4; D is ambiguous. This CDR3 spans 14 amino acids. Per the germline V gene, CDR1 is GTSNPN and CDR2 is SVGIG (reference sequence). Trimming shortened V by 0 bases and J by 1 base, and 6 bases separated the two germline ends. The CDR3: CAWSVLGTNEKLFF. DNA of the CDR3: TGTGCCTGGAGTGTACTGGGAACTAATGAAAAACTGTTTTTT.

The V call is TRBV20-1, the J call TRBJ2-1; D possibly matches TRBD1 or TRBD2 (5 bases each). This CDR3 has 14 residues. Germline V gives CDR1 DFQATT, CDR2 SNEGSKA (reference sequence). V was clipped by 3 bases and J by 6 bases, with 15 bases between them. In nucleotides, the CDR3 is TGCAGTGCTAGTAAGGCAGGGACCCGCAATGAGCAGTTCTTC. Translated: CSASKAGTRNEQFF.

This clonotype is medium-sized within its sample. The chain joins TRBV15 to TRBJ2-3; D unresolved. Between the trimmed V and J ends, which lost 2 bases and 2 bases, there was a span of 8 bases. Germline V gene sequence: CDR1 LNHNV, CDR2 YYDKDF (reference sequence). The CDR3 runs to 14 residues. This CDR3 is CATSRMTVTDTQYF. The CDR3 region has the DNA TGTGCCACCAGCAGAATGACCGTCACAGATACGCAGTATTTT.

This clonotype is medium-sized (0.01 to 0.1%) in the sample. The chain has TRBV18 and TRBJ2-3, with a possible D match to TRBD2 (7 bases). V was shortened by 6 bases and J by 2 bases, with 18 bases between the two germline ends. Germline-derived CDR1 and CDR2 are KGHSH and LQKENI. The CDR3 covers 16 residues. The CDR3 DNA follows: TGTGCCAGCTCCTCCCGGGGGGCAGGAGACACAGATACGCAGTATTTT. Residues: CASSSRGAGDTDTQYF.

V is TRBV6-5 and J is TRBJ2-1; the match to TRBD2 covers 8 bases. The germline V gene has CDR1 MNHEY and CDR2 SVGAGI. V lost 7 bases to trimming and J lost 6 bases; unmatched junction nucleotides: 11. This CDR3 is 15 amino acids long. The CDR3 sequence: CASIASLAGLNEQFF. CDR3 DNA: TGTGCCAGCATTGCCAGCCTAGCGGGTCTCAATGAGCAGTTCTTC.

This clonotype appeared a few times. V gene TRBV7-6 combines with J gene TRBJ2-1, with a tentative D call TRBD1 (5 bases). CDR1 is SGHVS and CDR2 is FNYEAQ in the germline V gene. The V gene lost 5 bases and the J gene lost 6 bases, with 23 bases spanning the gap. The CDR3 covers 17 residues. The CDR3, as DNA: TGTGCCAGCAGCGAATTTACCTCCCCAGGGTGGGGCAATGAGCAGTTCTTC. Its translation is CASSEFTSPGWGNEQFF.

The V and J genes are TRBV18 and TRBJ1-1; TRBD1 is a possible D gene (6 bases). Germline lookup yields CDR1 KGHSH and CDR2 LQKENI. The CDR3 sequence is 13 residues long. The V and J ends lost 3 bases and 4 bases respectively, with 9 bases between them. The CDR3 loop is CASSPPGVTEAFF. The CDR3 region has the DNA TGTGCCAGCTCACCCCCAGGGGTCACTGAAGCTTTCTTT.

The V and J genes are TRBV20-1 and TRBJ2-7; TRBD2 is a possible D gene (5 bases). Germline CDR1 is DFQATT and CDR2 is SNEGSKA (reference sequence). The CDR3 sequence is 12 residues long. Deletions cut 3 bases from V and 4 bases from J, with 10 bases between. DNA of the CDR3: TGCAGTGCTAGGCCCGGCGGGTACGAGCAGTACGTC. This encodes CSARPGGYEQYV.

V is TRBV10-3 and J is TRBJ1-2, with 8 nucleotides matching TRBD1. The V and J ends lost 3 bases and 8 bases, in that order; junction bases with no gene match: 8. The CDR3 sequence is 14 residues long. The germline V gene has CDR1 ENHRY and CDR2 SYGVKD. The chain's CDR3 is CAISDQGATKGYTF. The DNA of the CDR3 is TGTGCCATCAGTGATCAGGGGGCGACGAAAGGCTACACCTTC.

By share, this clonotype counts as medium-sized. The genes are TRBV29-1 and TRBJ1-1; 10 nucleotides line up with TRBD1. Germline V gene sequence: CDR1 SQVTM, CDR2 ANQGSEA. This CDR3 contains 13 residues. The ends lost 5 bases at V and 6 bases at J; junction bases unmatched: 6. The CDR3 nucleotides read TGCAGCGTTCGGGACAGGGGATTCGCTGAAGCTTTCTTT. Encoded protein: CSVRDRGFAEAFF. The full variable domain, its missing parts supplied by reference TRBV29-1 and TRBJ1-1, is SAVISQKPSRDICQRGTSLTIQCQVDSQVTMMFWYRQQPGQSLTLIATANQGSEATYESGFVIDKFPISRPNLTFSTLTVSNMSPEDSSIYLCSVRDRGFAEAFFGQGTRLTVV.

The chain couples TRBV19 to TRBJ2-4; D might be TRBD1 (5 bases). The CDR3 has 16 amino acids. V lost 0 bases to trimming and J lost 1 base, with 10 bases between them. Germline V gives CDR1 LNHDA, CDR2 SQIVND (reference sequence). The CDR3 spells CASSIEGAGAKNIQYF. CDR3 in DNA: TGTGCCAGTAGTATAGAAGGGGCTGGGGCCAAAAACATTCAGTACTTC.

This clonotype was detected many times. The genes are TRBV18 and TRBJ2-1; 7 nucleotides agree with TRBD1. Germline CDR1 KGHSH, CDR2 LQKENI. V lost 1 base to trimming and J lost 2 bases; unmatched junction nucleotides: 5. This CDR3 comprises 16 residues. The CDR3 region is CASSPQKDRAYNEQFF. CDR3 bases: TGTGCCAGCTCACCACAGAAAGACAGGGCCTACAATGAGCAGTTCTTC.

The chain carries TRBV5-4 and TRBJ1-3, with unresolved D. The CDR3 length is 18 residues. CDR1 is SGHNT and CDR2 is YYREEE in the germline V gene (reference sequence). Trimming took 4 bases from V and 0 from J, leaving 20 bases between them. CDR3: CASSLKTGSASSGNTIYF. The CDR3 nucleotides are TGTGCCAGCAGCCTAAAAACGGGGTCAGCGAGCTCTGGAAACACCATATATTTT.

Details on this clonotype: Because the CDR3 is missing its conserved closing phenylalanine or tryptophan, this is likely a read error. The chain uses TRBV19 and TRBJ1-4, with D possibly TRBD1 on 6 matching bases. This CDR3 contains 14 residues. Germline values: CDR1 LNHDA, CDR2 SQIVND (reference sequence). CDR3 DNA: TGTGCTAGTAGCCCCGACAGGTTTTACGAAAAACTGTTTTTA. Protein sequence: CASSPDRFYEKLFL.

With respect to this clonotype: A much larger clone differs from this one at a single base, so this may be a read error. This chain connects TRBV27 to TRBJ1-5; D possibly corresponds to TRBD1 (6 bases). CDR3 length: 13 residues. The germline CDR1 and CDR2 sequences are MNHEY and SMNVEV (reference sequence). DNA of the CDR3: TGTGCCAGCAGGAGGGGGACGGGGCAGCTCCAGCATTTT. Amino acid sequence: CASRRGTGQLQHF.

Of note for this clonotype: At one end the junction does not follow the germline gene, possibly because of a read error. The chain combines TRBV11-1 with TRBJ2-3, with D possibly called TRBD1 or TRBD2 (5 bases each). CDR3 size: 16 residues. CDR1 SGHAT and CDR2 FQDESV come from the germline V gene (reference sequence). The CDR3 coding sequence is TGCGCCAGCAGCCAAGGCCTTGGGGGTCGCACAGATACGCAGTATTTT. Amino acid sequence: CASSQGLGGRTDTQYF.

The chain recombines TRBV4-2 with TRBJ2-5; TRBD2 matches at 7 bases. The germline CDR1 and CDR2 sequences are LGHNA and YNFKEQ. Trimming removed 4 bases from V and 3 bases from J; junction bases left unmatched: 5. CDR3 size: 14 residues. CDR3 sequence reads: CASSPSGVEETQYF. The CDR3 nucleotides read TGTGCCAGCAGCCCGAGCGGGGTAGAAGAGACCCAGTACTTC.

This chain connects TRBV5-1 to TRBJ2-2; the D gene could be TRBD1 or TRBD2 (5 bases each). There are 12 residues in the CDR3. CDR1 and CDR2 from the germline V gene are SGHRS and YFSETQ. Trimming removed 5 bases at V and 6 bases at J, with 8 bases between. The CDR3 sequence is CASRQGAGELFF. CDR3 DNA sequence: TGCGCCAGCAGGCAGGGAGCCGGGGAGCTGTTTTTT.

This clonotype has more than one count but fewer than ten. In DNA, the CDR3 is TGTGCCTGGAGTCGGGCAGGGAATAATTCACCCCTCCACTTT. Translating it yields CAWSRAGNNSPLHF. The chain is built from TRBV30 and TRBJ1-6, with a tentative D call TRBD1 (5 bases). Trimming removed 2 bases at V and 5 bases at J, with 10 bases between. Germline assignment: CDR1 GTSNPN and CDR2 SVGIG (reference sequence). The length of the CDR3 is 14 residues.

The V and J genes are TRBV30 and TRBJ1-6; possible D gene TRBD1, 6 bases. Germline V gene data show CDR1 as GTSNPN and CDR2 as SVGIG (reference sequence). The CDR3 consists of 14 residues. Trimming took off 5 bases at V and 10 bases at J, with 18 bases between the two ends. CDR3 nucleotide sequence: TGTGCCTGGGTTGCGGGGGGGCGAGGGTCACCCCTCCACTTT. Translated, it gives CAWVAGGRGSPLHF.

This clonotype is deemed medium-sized. The chain has TRBV30 and TRBJ1-6; D remains unclear. Germline CDR1 GTSNPN, CDR2 SVGIG (reference sequence). Trimming stripped 3 bases from V and 14 bases from J, with 14 bases between. There are 12 residues in the CDR3. The CDR3 region is CAWSVSELALHF. In DNA, the CDR3 is TGTGCCTGGAGCGTAAGTGAGCTAGCCCTCCACTTT.

This clonotype was counted between two and nine times. The chain carries TRBV7-9 and TRBJ1-2; 8 bases are shared with TRBD1. CDR1 is SEHNR, CDR2 FQNEAQ, per germline (reference sequence). The V and J ends lost 5 bases and 4 bases, in that order; junction bases with no gene match: 9. There are 15 residues in the CDR3. The CDR3 is CASSPSGQDSYGYTF. For the CDR3, the DNA is TGTGCCAGCAGCCCATCGGGACAGGACAGCTATGGCTACACCTTC.

Within the sample, this clonotype is medium-sized (0.01 to 0.1%). The rearrangement joins TRBV27 to TRBJ1-5; the match to TRBD1 covers 9 bases. Germline CDR1 is MNHEY and CDR2 is SMNVEV (reference sequence). CDR3 length: 14 amino acids. The V and J ends lost 8 bases and 0 bases, in that order; junction bases with no gene match: 2. In DNA form, the CDR3 reads TGTGCCAGCGGGGACAGGGCTAGCAATCAGCCCCAGCATTTT. Its translation is CASGDRASNQPQHF.